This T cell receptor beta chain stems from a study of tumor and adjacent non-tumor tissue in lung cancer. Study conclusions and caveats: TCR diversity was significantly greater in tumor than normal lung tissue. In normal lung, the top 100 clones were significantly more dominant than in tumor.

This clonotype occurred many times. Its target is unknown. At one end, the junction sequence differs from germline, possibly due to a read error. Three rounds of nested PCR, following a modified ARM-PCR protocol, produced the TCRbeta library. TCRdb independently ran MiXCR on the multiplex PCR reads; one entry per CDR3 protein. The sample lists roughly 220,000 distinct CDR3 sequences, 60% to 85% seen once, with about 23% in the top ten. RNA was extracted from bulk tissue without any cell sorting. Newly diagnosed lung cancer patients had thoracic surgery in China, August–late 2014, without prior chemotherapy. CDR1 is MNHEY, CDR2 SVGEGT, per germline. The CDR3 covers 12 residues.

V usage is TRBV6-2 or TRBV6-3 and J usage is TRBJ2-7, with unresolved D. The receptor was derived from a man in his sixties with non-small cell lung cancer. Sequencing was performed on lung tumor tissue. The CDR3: CASSDSRYEQYF. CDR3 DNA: TGTGCCAGCAGTGACTCCCGCTACGAGCAGTACTTC.